Listed here are 22 T cell receptor beta chains from one sample, sequenced in a study of blood T cells in healthy people across ages. The use of a sample-barcoded 5' primer and a J-beta primer mix characterized a second PCR of 7 to 11 cycles. One entry per CDR3 protein results from TCRdb running MiXCR on the 5' RACE reads. The table has about 900,000 distinct CDR3 sequences, under 50% seen once. Sequences were obtained from blood. The receptors shown here come from a man between 25 and 39 years old in good health.

V is TRBV6-5 and J is TRBJ1-5, with D possibly TRBD1 on 5 matching bases. The germline CDR1 and CDR2 sequences are MNHEY and SVGAGI. V was cut by 7 bases and J by 1 base, with 26 bases left in between. There are 19 residues in the CDR3. The CDR3 nucleotides read TGTGCCAGCACTTCCCGGGACCGCGTCTTCGAAGGGAGCAATCAGCCCCAGCATTTT. This codes for CASTSRDRVFEGSNQPQHF.

The chain is built from TRBV10-2 and TRBJ2-2; tentatively, D is TRBD2 (5 bases). Germline CDR1 reads WSHSY; CDR2 reads SAAADI. The CDR3 loop spans 12 amino acids. V lost 6 bases and J 7 bases, leaving 9 bases between the germline ends. The CDR3 protein is CASSARGGELFF. The CDR3 DNA reads as TGCGCCAGCAGCGCACGGGGCGGGGAGCTGTTTTTT.

The chain links TRBV27 to TRBJ1-4; no reliable D call. Germline V gene data show CDR1 as MNHEY and CDR2 as SMNVEV (reference sequence). V dropped 6 bases and J dropped 7 bases, with 9 bases sitting between them. The CDR3 covers 12 residues. DNA of the CDR3: TGTGCCAGCAGCAACTACGGTGAAAAACTGTTTTTT. Amino acids: CASSNYGEKLFF.

V is TRBV4-1 and J is TRBJ1-4; D unclear. This CDR3 contains 12 residues. CDR1 MGHRA and CDR2 YSYEKL come from the germline V gene. V was clipped by 5 bases and J by 8 bases, with 9 bases between them. This chain's CDR3 is CASSDKDEKLFF. In nucleotides, the CDR3 is TGCGCCAGCAGCGATAAAGACGAAAAACTGTTTTTT.

The chain combines TRBV4-2 with TRBJ1-1; 7 nucleotides align to TRBD1. The germline CDR1 and CDR2 sequences are LGHNA and YNFKEQ. The trim removed 4 bases at V and 1 base at J, leaving 6 bases unmatched. The CDR3 loop spans 15 amino acids. CDR3 amino acids: CASSLNHRGNTEAFF. The CDR3 DNA reads as TGTGCCAGCAGCCTTAATCACAGGGGGAACACTGAAGCTTTCTTT.

This clonotype was seen a few times. The chain uses TRBV10-3 and TRBJ1-1, with 11 nucleotides matching TRBD1. The CDR3 totals 15 residues. Losses at the gene ends were 0 bases for V and 4 bases for J; bases not matched to a gene: 1. Per the germline V gene, CDR1 is ENHRY and CDR2 is SYGVKD. The CDR3 nucleotides are TGTGCCATCAGTGAGTCAGGACAGGGGGCCACTGAAGCTTTCTTT. Translation: CAISESGQGATEAFF.

The chain carries TRBV6-1 and TRBJ1-4, with D unclear. Between the trimmed V and J ends, which lost 3 bases and 14 bases, there was a span of 10 bases. The length of the CDR3 is 11 residues. Per germline, CDR1 MNHNS and CDR2 SASEGT. The CDR3 loop is CASSDWEGLFF. For the CDR3, the DNA is TGTGCCAGCAGTGATTGGGAAGGGCTGTTTTTT.

This clonotype came up a few times. CDR3 residues: CASSAQTGLNSPLHF. Written as DNA, the CDR3 is TGTGCCAGCAGCGCACAGACAGGGCTGAATTCACCCCTCCACTTT. The V and J genes are TRBV7-9 and TRBJ1-6; 7 nucleotides agree with TRBD1. The ends lost 5 bases at V and 7 bases at J; junction bases unmatched: 8. Germline lookup yields CDR1 SEHNR and CDR2 FQNEAQ (reference sequence). This CDR3 region has 15 residues.

This clonotype was observed a handful of times. This sequence joins TRBV5-6 and TRBJ2-1; D not certain. CDR3 length equals 12 residues. The V gene's germline CDR1 is SGHDT and CDR2 YYEEEE. Trimming stripped 0 bases from V and 9 bases from J, with 7 bases between. In nucleotides, the CDR3 is TGTGCCAGCAGCTTGGGAAGTCCTGAGCAGTTCTTC. Encoded protein: CASSLGSPEQFF.

The chain employs TRBV9 and TRBJ1-2, with D uncertain. Germline V gene lookup returns CDR1 SGDLS and CDR2 YYNGEE. This CDR3 has 16 amino acids. Trimming took 0 bases from V and 0 from J, leaving 12 bases between them. CDR3 sequence: CASSVGGDKANYGYTF. CDR3 coding DNA: TGTGCCAGCAGCGTAGGAGGAGATAAAGCTAACTATGGCTACACCTTC.

This rearrangement joins TRBV27 to TRBJ2-7; 8 bases fit TRBD1. CDR3 length equals 14 residues. Trimming took 8 bases from V and 1 from J; bases not matched to a gene: 7. CDR1 and CDR2 from the germline V gene are MNHEY and SMNVEV (reference sequence). The CDR3, as DNA: TGTGCCAGCTTCCGGACAGGGATGTCCTACGAGCAGTACTTC. Encoded protein: CASFRTGMSYEQYF.

The rearrangement links TRBV28 to TRBJ2-7; TRBD2 agrees at 14 bases. The CDR3 runs to 17 residues. Germline V lookup: CDR1 MDHEN, CDR2 SYDVKM. V was clipped by 2 bases and J by 2 bases; unmatched bases: 5. The CDR3 coding sequence is TGTGCCAGCAGTTTACTTCCGGGACTAGCGGGGGCCTACGAGCAGTACTTC. Its translation: CASSLLPGLAGAYEQYF.

A few counts support this clonotype. The chain employs TRBV7-2 and TRBJ2-1; TRBD2 matches at 12 bases. Germline CDR1 SGHTA, CDR2 FQGNSA. After removal of 5 bases from V and 0 bases from J, the junction contained 14 bases not matched to a gene. The CDR3 covers 20 residues. Written as DNA, the CDR3 is TGTGCCAGCAGCCTCCGAGGACTAGCGGGATCTGTAAGCTCCTACAATGAGCAGTTCTTC. Translation gives CASSLRGLAGSVSSYNEQFF.

The chain carries TRBV4-1 and TRBJ1-6; TRBD1 agrees at 7 bases. V was clipped by 0 bases and J by 7 bases; unmatched bases: 6. The V gene's germline CDR1 is MGHRA and CDR2 YSYEKL. This CDR3 is 16 amino acids long. Here the CDR3 DNA reads TGCGCCAGCAGCCAAGATCCAGGGGGACAGAATTCACCCCTCCACTTT. Translated: CASSQDPGGQNSPLHF.

This clonotype came up many times. The J gene is TRBJ1-6, the V gene TRBV4-2, with TRBD1 matching 8 bases. This CDR3 contains 17 residues. Germline V CDR1 and CDR2: LGHNA, YNFKEQ. With V trimmed by 3 bases and J by 4 bases, 8 bases remained unmatched. As DNA, the CDR3 is TGTGCCAGCAGCCATGTCCAGGGGGCCGTTTATAATTCACCCCTCCACTTT. It is translated as CASSHVQGAVYNSPLHF.

The chain carries TRBV28 and TRBJ2-1; D unclear. CDR3 size: 13 residues. Germline values: CDR1 MDHEN, CDR2 SYDVKM. The V end lost 5 bases, the J end lost 7 bases, and 12 bases lay between the germline ends. Here the CDR3 DNA reads TGTGCCAGCAGTCCACCCTCATTGAATGAGCAGTTCTTC. As protein: CASSPPSLNEQFF.

This clonotype was counted a few times. This rearrangement joins TRBV20-1 to TRBJ1-2; D unclear. Germline values: CDR1 DFQATT, CDR2 SNEGSKA (reference sequence). Deletions cut 1 base from V and 6 bases from J, with 6 bases between. The CDR3 covers 11 residues. As DNA, the CDR3 is TGCAGTGCTAGAGTCCCTAATGGCTACACCTTC. It is translated as CSARVPNGYTF.

This clonotype was detected a few times. V gene TRBV12-3 or TRBV12-4 combines with J gene TRBJ2-1; 10 positions match TRBD1. The CDR3 has 15 residues. V dropped 4 bases and J dropped 7; count of bases not matched to a gene: 7. As DNA, the CDR3 is TGTGCCAGCAGTTCTGGACAGGGGGTCTGGAATGAGCAGTTCTTC. Amino acids: CASSSGQGVWNEQFF.

As for this clonotype: The junction shows a germline mismatch at one end, possibly a read error. This sequence joins TRBV18 and TRBJ1-5; 8 bases match TRBD1. Germline V CDR1 and CDR2: KGHSH, LQKENI. This CDR3 is built from 15 residues. The CDR3 loop reads CASSGSGGGNQPQHF. CDR3 coding DNA: TGTGCCAGCTCGGGATCAGGGGGCGGCAACCAGCCCCAGCATTTT.

The rearrangement links TRBV20-1 to TRBJ2-7; 13 bases fit TRBD2. The J segment lost 5 bases and the V segment lost 5 bases, leaving 9 bases of the junction unmatched. Germline CDR1 reads DFQATT; CDR2 reads SNEGSKA (reference sequence). The length of the CDR3 is 15 residues. The CDR3 nucleotides read TGCAGTGCTTTGGCCGGGACTAGCGGGGTCAACGAGCAGTACTTC. Translating it yields CSALAGTSGVNEQYF.

V usage is TRBV28 and J usage is TRBJ2-7, with a possible D match to TRBD1 (5 bases). Trimming cost V 5 bases and J 6 bases, with 11 bases left between them. This CDR3 comprises 12 residues. From germline, CDR1 is MDHEN and CDR2 SYDVKM. CDR3 sequence reads: CASSVSGFEQYF. CDR3 in DNA: TGTGCCAGCAGTGTCTCAGGGTTCGAGCAGTACTTC.

This clonotype was seen only a few times. The genes are TRBV5-1 and TRBJ2-5; possible D gene TRBD1, 6 bases. V lost 0 bases, J lost 2 bases, and 11 bases lay in between. The germline gives CDR1 SGHRS, CDR2 YFSETQ. This CDR3 region has 15 residues. The CDR3 DNA sequence: TGCGCCAGCAGCTTGGGGGATGGACAGCAAGAGACCCAGTACTTC. Translated: CASSLGDGQQETQYF.